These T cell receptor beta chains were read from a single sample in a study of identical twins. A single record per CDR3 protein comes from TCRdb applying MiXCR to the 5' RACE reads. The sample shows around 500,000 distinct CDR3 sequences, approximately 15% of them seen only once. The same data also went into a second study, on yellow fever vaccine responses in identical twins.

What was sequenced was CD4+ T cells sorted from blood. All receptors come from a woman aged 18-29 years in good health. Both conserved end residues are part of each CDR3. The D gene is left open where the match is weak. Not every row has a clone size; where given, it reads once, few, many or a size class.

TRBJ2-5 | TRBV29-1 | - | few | TGCAGCGTTGAAGAACTCAAAGAGACCCAGTACTTC | CSVEELKETQYF
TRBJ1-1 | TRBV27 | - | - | TGTGCCAGCAGCCCTTTCCAGAGGCCCCACAGCGGAGACACTGAAGCTTTCTTT | CASSPFQRPHSGDTEAFF
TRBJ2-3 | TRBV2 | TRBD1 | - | TGTGCCAGCAGTAAAGGGACAGGGAACACAGATACGCAGTATTTT | CASSKGTGNTDTQYF
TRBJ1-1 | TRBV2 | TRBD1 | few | TGTGCCAGCAGTGCGCGTGGACAGGGGGAAACTGAAGCTTTCTTT | CASSARGQGETEAFF
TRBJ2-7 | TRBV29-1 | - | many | TGCAGCGCTACCGACAACTACGAGCAGTACTTC | CSATDNYEQYF
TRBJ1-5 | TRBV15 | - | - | TGTGCCACCAGCATAGGGTTAAGCAATCAGCCCCAGCATTTT | CATSIGLSNQPQHF
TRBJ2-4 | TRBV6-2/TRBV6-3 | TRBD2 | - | TGTGCCAGCAGCACCGGGGTAGCGGGAGGCCTAGCCAAAAACATTCAGTACTTC | CASSTGVAGGLAKNIQYF
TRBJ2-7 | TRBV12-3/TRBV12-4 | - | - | TGTGCCAGCAGTTTAGCTGCAGGGAACGAGCAGTACTTC | CASSLAAGNEQYF
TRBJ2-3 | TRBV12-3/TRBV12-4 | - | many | TGTGCCACCAGAGGTGGCACAGATACGCAGTATTTT | CATRGGTDTQYF
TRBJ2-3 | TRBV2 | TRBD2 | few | TGTGCCAGCAGTGAATTGACTAGCGGGAGAGATACGCAGTATTTT | CASSELTSGRDTQYF
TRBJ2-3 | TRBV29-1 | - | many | TGCAGCGTTGGTCGGGCCACAGATACGCAGTATTTT | CSVGRATDTQYF
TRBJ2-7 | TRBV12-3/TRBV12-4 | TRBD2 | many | TGTGCCAGCAGTTTACTAGCGGGCTCCTACGAGCAGTACTTC | CASSLLAGSYEQYF
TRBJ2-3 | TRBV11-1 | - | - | TGTGCCAGCAGCTTAGCGCCCCTCACAGATACGCAGTATTTT | CASSLAPLTDTQYF
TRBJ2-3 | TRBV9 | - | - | TGTGCCAGCAGTTCGACTTCCTTCCCAGATACGCAGTATTTT | CASSSTSFPDTQYF
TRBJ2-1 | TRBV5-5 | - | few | TGTGCCAGCAGCTTGGACCCTTCAGGCTTCAATGAGCAGTTCTTC | CASSLDPSGFNEQFF
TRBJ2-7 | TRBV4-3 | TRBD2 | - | TGCGCCAGCAGCAACGAACTAGCGGTGATTCACGAGCAGTACTTC | CASSNELAVIHEQYF
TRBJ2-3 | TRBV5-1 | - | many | TGCGCCAGCAGACTTTCGGGCAGCGGCACAGATACGCAGTATTTT | CASRLSGSGTDTQYF